The clone carrying this TCR beta chain was seen more than once but under ten times. Its cognate antigen is unknown. The CDR3 covers 16 residues. CDR1 is SNHLY and CDR2 is FYNNEI in the germline V gene. The V end was cut by 3 bases, the J end by 0 bases, with 11 bases between. MiXCR, run by TCRdb on the reads, gives a single entry per CDR3 protein. This sample has fewer than 950,000 distinct CDR3 sequences, with 32% found just once. The data belong to a study of T cell repertoires in cytomegalovirus infection. Study-level information: HLA-C-restricted CMV epitopes, recently identified, and well-studied HLA-B-restricted ones were used by the study. Public TCR beta signature analysis indicated the presence of both CMV infection and matching HLA type.

Study-level findings and limits: Ex vivo responses were dominated by HLA-C-restricted CMV-specific TCR beta clonotypes. Identification of carriers of CMV plus the relevant HLA was achieved through cumulative public TCR beta family frequency.

The chain couples TRBV2 to TRBJ1-4, with D unclear. The input for sequencing was cultured CD8+ T cells from PBMCs, taken from culture after CMV antigen stimulation. This TCR derives from a human donor in good health (CMV status not recorded). Some clones in this sample may be carry-over from other donors' samples. The CDR3 spells CASSDSRLATNEKLFF. The DNA of the CDR3 is TGTGCCAGCAGTGATTCCCGTCTGGCAACTAATGAAAAACTGTTTTTT.